The 13 T cell receptor beta chains below all came from one sample that was sequenced in a study of blood T cell repertoires in COVID-19. Data came from immunoSEQ multiplex PCR; TCRdb stores just in-frame clones and leaves some out. The table shows 200,000 to 300,000 clones, with roughly 90% occurring only once. Sequencing used peripheral blood. Receptor source: a human donor in a cohort sampled during active COVID-19.

The chain uses TRBV12-3 or TRBV12-4 and TRBJ2-1; 9 bases map to TRBD2. The CDR3 has 13 amino acids. The J segment lost 4 bases and the V segment lost 8 bases, leaving 3 bases of the junction unmatched. Here the CDR3 DNA reads TGTGCCAGCCTAGCGGGGTTTTACAATGAGCAGTTCTTC. This translates into CASLAGFYNEQFF.

About this clone itself: Germline is not matched at one junction end, which may reflect a read error. This chain connects TRBV5-1 to TRBJ1-2; the match to TRBD1 covers 11 bases. CDR3 length: 16 amino acids. Germline CDR1 is SGHRS and CDR2 is YFSETQ. The CDR3 loop reads CASSLGTGGTNYGYTF. The CDR3 DNA is TGCGCCAGCAGCTTAGGGACAGGGGGAACTAATTATGGCTACACCTTC.

The chain carries TRBV5-1 and TRBJ2-7; D unresolved. Germline CDR1 is SGHRS and CDR2 is YFSETQ. Trimming took 5 bases from V and 0 from J, leaving 9 bases between them. This CDR3 contains 13 residues. CDR3 sequence reads: CASRPITSYEQYF. The CDR3 bases are TGCGCCAGCAGGCCTATCACCTCCTACGAGCAGTACTTC. The whole variable domain, filled in from reference TRBV5-1 and TRBJ2-7, reads KAGVTQTPRYLIKTRGQQVTLSCSPISGHRSVSWYQQTPGQGLQFLFEYFSETQRNKGNFPGRFSGRQFSNSRSEMNVSTLELGDSALYLCASRPITSYEQYFGPGTRLTVT.

The rearrangement links TRBV18 to TRBJ1-5; the D gene is possibly TRBD1 (6 bases). Trimming took off 3 bases at V and 7 bases at J, with 10 bases between the two ends. Germline V gene data show CDR1 as KGHSH and CDR2 as LQKENI. This CDR3 comprises 13 residues. The CDR3 loop reads CASSPGARQPQHF. CDR3 in DNA: TGTGCCAGCTCACCGGGGGCTCGGCAGCCCCAGCATTTT.

The chain links TRBV18 to TRBJ1-2; D is ambiguous. With 0 bases removed from V and 5 bases from J, the gap between germline ends came to 13 bases. The CDR3 is made up of 15 amino acids. Germline V lookup: CDR1 KGHSH, CDR2 LQKENI. As DNA, the CDR3 is TGTGCCAGCTCACCACCGGTGGCAGACTTTTATGGCTACACCTTC. Its translation: CASSPPVADFYGYTF.

This sequence joins TRBV23-1 and TRBJ1-1, with 9 positions matching TRBD1. TRBV23-1 is recorded as an ORF, its role being uncertain. This CDR3 region has 18 residues. The J segment lost 1 base and the V segment lost 2 bases, leaving 11 bases of the junction unmatched. Written as DNA, the CDR3 is TGCGCCAGCAGTCAACTACAGGGGGCGCCCCGGGAGAACACTGAAGCTTTCTTT. Translation: CASSQLQGAPRENTEAFF.

This rearrangement joins TRBV4-1 to TRBJ1-1; D is ambiguous. V shed 4 bases and J shed 3 bases, with 9 bases lying between them. Germline values: CDR1 MGHRA, CDR2 YSYEKL. The CDR3 consists of 13 residues. CDR3 region: CASSLAPDTEAFF. CDR3 bases: TGCGCCAGCAGCCTCGCCCCGGACACTGAAGCTTTCTTT.

The chain carries TRBV6-5 and TRBJ2-1; the match to TRBD2 covers 8 bases. The CDR3 loop spans 16 amino acids. The germline V gene encodes CDR1 MNHEY and CDR2 SVGAGI. Losses at the gene ends were 0 bases for V and 4 bases for J; bases not matched to a gene: 5. Here the CDR3 DNA reads TGTGCCAGCAGTTACTCGAATCTAGCGGGTTACAATGAGCAGTTCTTC. It is translated as CASSYSNLAGYNEQFF.

V is TRBV27 and J is TRBJ2-7; 7 nucleotides line up with TRBD2. The CDR3 sequence is 15 residues long. The germline V gene encodes CDR1 MNHEY and CDR2 SMNVEV (reference sequence). Unmatched junction bases numbered 3, after V lost 1 base and J lost 0 bases. This CDR3 reads CASSLWGGASYEQYF. CDR3 bases: TGTGCCAGCAGTTTATGGGGGGGAGCCTCCTACGAGCAGTACTTC.

The chain employs TRBV6-1 and TRBJ2-2; D is possibly TRBD1 (5 bases). Germline CDR1 reads MNHNS; CDR2 reads SASEGT. The CDR3 spans 13 residues. V was shortened by 3 bases and J by 3 bases, with 5 bases between the two germline ends. CDR3 in DNA: TGTGCCAGCAGTGACAGGGACACCGGGGAGCTGTTTTTT. This translates into CASSDRDTGELFF.

This sequence joins TRBV7-2 and TRBJ2-4; D perhaps matches TRBD2 (7 bases). Germline CDR1 SGHTA, CDR2 FQGNSA. The V gene lost 1 base and the J gene lost 1 base, with 14 bases spanning the gap. The CDR3 runs 17 residues. The DNA of the CDR3 is TGTGCCAGCAGCTTAGTCAATCGGGGGGCGGCCAAAAACATTCAGTACTTC. It specifies CASSLVNRGAAKNIQYF.

The gene calls are TRBV30 and TRBJ1-6; possible D gene TRBD1, 5 bases. With 1 base removed from V and 7 bases from J, the gap between germline ends came to 8 bases. The CDR3 is 13 residues long. The germline V gene encodes CDR1 GTSNPN and CDR2 SVGIG (reference sequence). This CDR3 is CAWSEKGNSPLHF. The CDR3 bases are TGTGCCTGGAGTGAAAAGGGGAATTCACCCCTCCACTTT.

The rearrangement joins TRBV5-4 to TRBJ1-1; 8 bases match TRBD1. The CDR3 loop spans 14 amino acids. The V and J ends lost 1 base and 4 bases, in that order; junction bases with no gene match: 3. Germline loops: CDR1 SGHNT, CDR2 YYREEE (reference sequence). CDR3 amino acids: CASSLWDRSTEAFF. The CDR3, as DNA: TGTGCCAGCAGCTTGTGGGACAGGTCCACTGAAGCTTTCTTT. Using reference TRBV5-4 and TRBJ1-1 for the parts outside the CDR3, the full variable domain is ETGVTQSPTHLIKTRGQQVTLRCSSQSGHNTVSWYQQALGQGPQFIFQYYREEENGRGNFPPRFSGLQFPNYSSELNVNALELDDSALYLCASSLWDRSTEAFFGQGTRLTVV.